This TCR beta chain was captured in a study of blood T cell repertoires in COVID-19. Across the study: From the United States, Italy and Spain came samples of acute and convalescent COVID-19.

This CDR3 region has 16 residues. Deletions cut 6 bases from V and 6 bases from J, with 22 bases between. Germline V CDR1 and CDR2: MDHEN, SYDVKM. The study recruited people aged roughly 18 to 95 years across approximately 24 US areas. Profiling relied on immunoSEQ multiplex PCR, and the TCRdb table lists in-frame clones only, not all of them. The sample consists of roughly 250,000 clones, about nine tenths of them appearing once. The chain joins TRBV28 to TRBJ2-3, with D tentatively TRBD2 (6 bases). The TCR comes from a woman in her thirties with acute COVID-19. The sample consisted of PBMCs or T cells enriched from blood (not recorded which). CDR3 sequence reads: CASSRPGRTLFDTQYF. The DNA for the CDR3 is TGTGCCAGCAGCCGGCCTGGGAGGACCCTATTCGATACGCAGTATTTT.